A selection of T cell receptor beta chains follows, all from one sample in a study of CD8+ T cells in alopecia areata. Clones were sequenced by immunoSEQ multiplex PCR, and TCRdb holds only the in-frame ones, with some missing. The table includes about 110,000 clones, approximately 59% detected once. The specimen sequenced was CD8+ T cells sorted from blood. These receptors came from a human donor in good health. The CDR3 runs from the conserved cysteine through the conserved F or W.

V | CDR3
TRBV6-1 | CASSEMGGSDEQYF
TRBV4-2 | CASSQLREFSEQYF
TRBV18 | CASSPLRVGWDIQYF
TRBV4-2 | CASSHPRLAGGQDTQYF
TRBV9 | CASSTRDRVNSPLHF
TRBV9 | CASSVAGTGQQQETQYF
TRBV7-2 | CASSLSGELFF
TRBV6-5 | CASSRGLARLEEQFF
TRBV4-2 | CASSPGPTGELFF
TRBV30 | CAWTPLSDTQYF
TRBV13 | CASSPEGQGAEQYF
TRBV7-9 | CATHRGNWPYGYTF
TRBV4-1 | CASSQDRPMAGDTEAFF
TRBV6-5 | CASSLLSGLAGELFF
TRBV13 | CASSQREAFF
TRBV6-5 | CASSDLVPPDTQYF
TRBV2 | CASSFLQGKGPTEAFF
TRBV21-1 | CASSKGPTGELFF
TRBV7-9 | CASSLDRGQNYGYTF
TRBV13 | CASSSYGDTQYF
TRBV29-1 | CSDTDRNQPQHF
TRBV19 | CASSLWGSGANVLTF
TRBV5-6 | CASSSTSLYEQYF
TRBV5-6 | CASSLGPDSLVTEAFF
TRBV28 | CASSQTGTQETQYF
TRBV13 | CASSLSDSGVPRQFF
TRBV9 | CASSVGRTDTQYF
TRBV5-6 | CASSPDRGWLTDTQYF
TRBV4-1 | CASSQGRGGYEQFF
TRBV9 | CASSGTSGEQYF
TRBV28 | CASTAGTGVYEQYF
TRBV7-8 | CASSLVHQGETQYF
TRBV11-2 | CASSLGGQGAFGYTF
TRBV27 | CASSQPGTGGHEQYF
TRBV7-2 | CASSLLPSYEQYF
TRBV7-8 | CASRARRGGVRETQYF
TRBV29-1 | CSVELTGDRGPYEQYF
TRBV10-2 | CASSLDAGEAFF
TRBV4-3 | CASSQDIPGQGHQEQYF
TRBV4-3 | CASSQDGTGSNEQFF
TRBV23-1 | CASSHDRGKWYEQYF
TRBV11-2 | CASSLWTETYEQYF
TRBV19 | CASSMGQGAFNTEAFF
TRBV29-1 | CSALVRLRFSVWADTQYF
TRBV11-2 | CASRPGTGGTGELFF
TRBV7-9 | CAWEGPYEQYF
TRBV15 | CATSRAPMTGDEQFF
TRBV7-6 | CASSWGTDTQYF
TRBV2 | CASRPYRIGELFF
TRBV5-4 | CASSFAGELFF